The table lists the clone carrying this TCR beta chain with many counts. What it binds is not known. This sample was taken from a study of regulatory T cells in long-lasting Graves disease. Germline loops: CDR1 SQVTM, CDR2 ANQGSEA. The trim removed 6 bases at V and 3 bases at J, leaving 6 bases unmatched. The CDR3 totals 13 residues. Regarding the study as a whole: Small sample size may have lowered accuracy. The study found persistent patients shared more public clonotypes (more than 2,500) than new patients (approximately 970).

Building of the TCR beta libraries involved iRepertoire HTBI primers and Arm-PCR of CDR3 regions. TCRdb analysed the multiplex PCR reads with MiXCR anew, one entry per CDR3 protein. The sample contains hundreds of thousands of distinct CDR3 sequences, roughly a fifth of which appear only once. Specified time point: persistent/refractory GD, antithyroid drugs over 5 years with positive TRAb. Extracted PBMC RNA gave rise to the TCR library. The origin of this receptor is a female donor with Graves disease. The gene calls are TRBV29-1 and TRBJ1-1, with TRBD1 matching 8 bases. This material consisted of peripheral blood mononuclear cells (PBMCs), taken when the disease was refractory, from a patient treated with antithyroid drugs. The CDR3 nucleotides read TGCAGCGTCCGCCCGACAGGGGACACTGAAGCTTTCTTT. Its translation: CSVRPTGDTEAFF.